A single sample gave rise to the 16 T cell receptor beta chains below, sequenced in a study of OX40 agonist ivuxolimab in advanced cancers. Clones were sequenced by immunoSEQ multiplex PCR, and TCRdb holds only the in-frame ones, with some missing. The sample yields tens of thousands of clones, 80% to 90% seen once. Sequencing used CD4+ or CD8+ T cells sorted from blood, obtained in a trial of the OX40 agonist ivuxolimab. These receptors all come from an adult with an advanced solid tumor such as melanoma, head and neck, liver or kidney cancer.

The chain carries TRBV6-6 and TRBJ1-2, with 12 bases fitting TRBD1. Germline V CDR1 and CDR2: MNHNY, SVGAGI (reference sequence). With V trimmed by 6 bases and J by 2 bases, 7 bases remained unmatched. The CDR3 runs 16 residues. In nucleotides, the CDR3 is TGTGCCAGCAGAACTTCCGGGACAGGGGGCAACTATGGCTACACCTTC. Encoded protein: CASRTSGTGGNYGYTF.

The chain links TRBV7-2 to TRBJ2-7, with TRBD2 as a possible D gene (5 bases). This CDR3 is built from 15 residues. V was shortened by 0 bases and J by 2 bases, with 11 bases between the two germline ends. Germline CDR1 is SGHTA and CDR2 is FQGNSA. The CDR3 bases are TGTGCCAGCAGCTTAGCAGGGAGCGGAACCTACGAGCAGTACTTC. Amino acids: CASSLAGSGTYEQYF.

CDR3 amino acids: CASSRVSSGTQGDTQYF. DNA of the CDR3: TGTGCCAGCAGCCGAGTTTCATCCGGGACCCAAGGGGATACGCAGTATTTT. This chain joins TRBV4-2 and TRBJ2-3; D tentatively reads TRBD1 or TRBD2 (5 bases each). The CDR3 sequence is 17 residues long. V dropped 4 bases and J dropped 6 bases, with 23 bases sitting between them. Germline assignment: CDR1 LGHNA and CDR2 YNFKEQ.

The rearrangement uses TRBV29-1 and TRBJ2-1; D might be TRBD2 (5 bases). V was cut by 2 bases and J by 3 bases, with 11 bases left in between. CDR3 length: 14 residues. From germline, CDR1 is SQVTM and CDR2 ANQGSEA. This chain's CDR3 is CSVEPADRYNEQFF. CDR3 nucleotide sequence: TGCAGCGTTGAACCAGCGGACCGCTACAATGAGCAGTTCTTC.

The chain employs TRBV7-9 and TRBJ2-5, with a weak D call TRBD2 (6 bases). The better agreement between TRBJ2-7 and the DNA end casts doubt on the J call. The CDR3 is made up of 17 amino acids. CDR1 SEHNR and CDR2 FQNEAQ come from the germline V gene (reference sequence). The CDR3 coding sequence is TGTGCCAGCAGCTCGAGCCCACTGTCTAGCGTCTCCTACGAGCAGTACTTC. Residues: CASSSSPLSSVSYEQYF.

The genes are TRBV7-8 and TRBJ2-7; TRBD1 or TRBD2 may be the D gene (6 bases each). V was clipped by 1 base and J by 0 bases, with 10 bases between them. The CDR3 extends over 15 amino acids. CDR1 and CDR2 (germline): SGHVS, FQNEAQ. The CDR3 protein is CASSLGGGRSYEQYF. The CDR3 region has the DNA TGTGCCAGCAGCTTAGGAGGGGGGCGCTCCTACGAGCAGTACTTC.

The V call is TRBV18, the J call TRBJ2-3, with unresolved D. Trimming pared 2 bases from V and 2 bases from J, leaving 8 bases between. CDR1 is KGHSH and CDR2 is LQKENI in the germline V gene. CDR3 length: 14 amino acids. The CDR3: CASSPLVNTDTQYF. The CDR3 nucleotides are TGTGCCAGCTCACCATTGGTCAACACAGATACGCAGTATTTT.

The CDR3 is CASSLNWGGSTEAFF. In DNA, the CDR3 is TGTGCCAGCAGTTTAAACTGGGGTGGGAGCACTGAAGCTTTCTTT. This chain links TRBV27 with TRBJ1-1; D ambiguous. The CDR3 spans 15 residues. Germline V gene data show CDR1 as MNHEY and CDR2 as SMNVEV (reference sequence). Trimming stripped 2 bases from V and 4 bases from J, with 14 bases between.

This clone has a count of ten or more. The chain recombines TRBV30 with TRBJ1-5; possibly TRBD1 for D (6 bases). V was trimmed by 4 bases and J by 4 bases, leaving 14 bases between them. The CDR3 spans 14 residues. Germline loops: CDR1 GTSNPN, CDR2 SVGIG (reference sequence). The CDR3 bases are TGTGCCTGGAACCGGGGGGGCTTTAATCAGCCCCAGCATTTT. This translates into CAWNRGGFNQPQHF.

This sequence joins TRBV7-9 and TRBJ1-5; D not certain. Trimming took 3 bases from V and 4 from J, leaving 10 bases between them. The CDR3 is made up of 14 amino acids. Germline CDR1 SEHNR, CDR2 FQNEAQ (reference sequence). CDR3 sequence (DNA): TGTGCCAGCAGCTTCGACGGGGATAATCAGCCCCAGCATTTT. It codes for CASSFDGDNQPQHF. Together with reference TRBV7-9 and TRBJ1-5, the CDR3 gives the full variable domain: DTGVSQNPRHKITKRGQNVTFRCDPISEHNRLYWYRQTLGQGPEFLTYFQNEAQLEKSRLLSDRFSAERPKGSFSTLEIQRTEQGDSAMYLCASSFDGDNQPQHFGDGTRLSIL.

This clone was counted a few times. V and J are TRBV2 and TRBJ2-7; D is possibly TRBD1 (6 bases). V gave up 4 bases and J gave up 3 bases, with 13 bases separating them. The CDR3 loop spans 14 amino acids. Germline loops: CDR1 SNHLY, CDR2 FYNNEI. This chain's CDR3 is CASSVGTGYYEQYF. CDR3 nucleotides: TGTGCCAGCAGTGTCGGAACAGGGTACTACGAGCAGTACTTC.

Written as DNA, the CDR3 is TGTGCCAGCAGAGCCAACAGGGGCTCCTACGAGCAGTACTTC. Protein: CASRANRGSYEQYF. The chain is built from TRBV7-2 and TRBJ2-7; 7 nucleotides line up with TRBD1. CDR3 size: 14 residues. V lost 6 bases to trimming and J lost 0 bases; unmatched junction nucleotides: 5. Germline CDR1 and CDR2: SGHTA and FQGNSA.

Of note for this clone: Distinct nucleotide sequences in the sample also encode this CDR3. The gene calls are TRBV11-2 and TRBJ2-5, with D hard to call. Germline V gene data show CDR1 as SGHAT and CDR2 as FQNNGV. V lost 5 bases and J 5 bases, leaving 6 bases between the germline ends. The CDR3 consists of 11 residues. DNA of the CDR3: TGTGCCAGCAGCGTAGGGGAGACCCAGTACTTC. Amino acid sequence: CASSVGETQYF.

The J gene is TRBJ1-2, the V gene TRBV5-4; possibly TRBD1 for D (6 bases). This CDR3 contains 14 residues. Germline CDR1 reads SGHNT; CDR2 reads YYREEE (reference sequence). Trimming took 4 bases from V and 4 from J, leaving 14 bases between them. CDR3 sequence (DNA): TGTGCCAGCAGCCGGGGCGGGGGGGCCTATGGCTACACCTTC. It yields the protein CASSRGGGAYGYTF.

The chain links TRBV28 to TRBJ2-6; D may be TRBD1 (5 bases). V was pared by 1 base and J by 1 base, with 5 bases between. Germline V lookup: CDR1 MDHEN, CDR2 SYDVKM. This CDR3 spans 15 amino acids. This chain's CDR3 is CASSLSGSGANVLTF. The DNA for the CDR3 is TGTGCCAGCAGTTTATCAGGGTCTGGGGCCAACGTCCTGACTTTC.

This chain links TRBV27 with TRBJ2-7; the match to TRBD1 covers 8 bases. The ends lost 5 bases at V and 7 bases at J; junction bases unmatched: 10. This CDR3 region has 14 residues. Germline-derived CDR1 and CDR2 are MNHEY and SMNVEV (reference sequence). Here the CDR3 reads CASSVARGQGEQYF. The CDR3 region has the DNA TGTGCCAGCAGTGTCGCCAGGGGGCAGGGGGAGCAGTACTTC.